The 15 T cell receptor beta chains below all came from one sample that was sequenced in a study of Ad26.COV2.S vaccination and SARS-CoV-2 variants. Described treatment: about 20 received Ad26.COV2.S at low or high dose, single or two shots; about five received placebo; per-sample allocation not given. Sampling happened 63 days after the first vaccine or placebo injection. Sequencing used immunoSEQ multiplex PCR; TCRdb keeps in-frame clones, though not all of them. The sample has around 450,000 clones, 70% to 90% seen once; the top ten hold 1.7%. The sequenced sample was peripheral blood, obtained in a trial of Ad26.COV2.S vaccine versus placebo. The receptors derive from a person between 18 and 65 years old who received the Ad26.COV2.S COVID-19 vaccine or a placebo.

The chain combines TRBV5-1 with TRBJ2-3; TRBD2 aligns across 11 bases. The CDR3 is 18 amino acids. The germline gives CDR1 SGHRS, CDR2 YFSETQ. The junction had 10 bases not matched to a gene; V was cut back by 4 bases and J by 0 bases. The CDR3 DNA follows: TGCGCCAGCAGCCCGCAACTAGCGGGGGCCTCTAGCACAGATACGCAGTATTTT. It yields the protein CASSPQLAGASSTDTQYF.

This clone was detected only once. This chain joins TRBV30 and TRBJ2-7; weak D call: TRBD1 (7 bases). The CDR3 has 14 residues. Trimming shortened V by 5 bases and J by 8 bases, and 22 bases separated the two germline ends. The germline CDR1 and CDR2 sequences are GTSNPN and SVGIG (reference sequence). This chain's CDR3 is CAWQGGQIYTKQYF. In nucleotides, the CDR3 is TGTGCCTGGCAGGGGGGACAGATTTATACGAAGCAGTACTTC.

The chain carries TRBV23-1 and TRBJ1-1; a weak D match, TRBD1 (6 bases). TRBV23-1 is treated as an ORF (open reading frame) with a function not yet certain. There are 15 residues in the CDR3. Trimming removed 2 bases from V and 1 base from J, with 11 bases in between. CDR3 residues: CASSQRRGRNTEAFF. Written as DNA, the CDR3 is TGCGCCAGCAGTCAACGCAGGGGACGGAACACTGAAGCTTTCTTT.

The V gene is TRBV30, the J gene TRBJ1-4; D is unresolved. The CDR3 extends over 15 amino acids. Trimming stripped 4 bases from V and 1 base from J, with 13 bases between. Germline CDR1 reads GTSNPN; CDR2 reads SVGIG (reference sequence). The CDR3 reads CAWNADLLTNEKLFF. DNA of the CDR3: TGTGCCTGGAACGCAGATTTGTTAACTAATGAAAAACTGTTTTTT.

The chain joins TRBV2 to TRBJ1-4; a possible D gene is TRBD1 (5 bases). CDR3 length: 13 residues. V gave up 4 bases and J gave up 8 bases, with 11 bases separating them. Germline loops: CDR1 SNHLY, CDR2 FYNNEI. The CDR3, as DNA: TGTGCCAGCAGTGGGAGACAGCAAGAAAAACTGTTTTTT. Residues: CASSGRQQEKLFF.

This clone showed up just once. The chain has TRBV28 and TRBJ2-5; 9 positions agree with TRBD1. Germline V CDR1 and CDR2: MDHEN, SYDVKM. CDR3 size: 15 residues. The V gene end was trimmed by 5 bases and the J gene end by 9 bases; junction bases not matched to a gene: 13. For the CDR3, the DNA is TGTGCCAGCAGTGGGGGACAGGGTATAAGAGTGTCCCAGTACTTC. As protein: CASSGGQGIRVSQYF. Full variable domain (remainder filled in from reference TRBV28 and TRBJ2-5): DVKVTQSSRYLVKRTGEKVFLECVQDMDHENMFWYRQDPGLGLRLIYFSYDVKMKEKGDIPEGYSVSREKKERFSLILESASTNQTSMYLCASSGGQGIRVSQYFGPGTRLLVL.

The chain joins TRBV5-1 to TRBJ2-1; a possible D gene is TRBD1 (6 bases). Germline V CDR1 and CDR2: SGHRS, YFSETQ. With 0 bases removed from V and 6 bases from J, the gap between germline ends came to 13 bases. The CDR3 runs 15 residues. For the CDR3, the DNA is TGCGCCAGCAGCTTGGAGGGGCAGGGGTTCAATGAGCAGTTCTTC. This gives the protein CASSLEGQGFNEQFF.

The chain carries TRBV9 and TRBJ1-1; D unclear. V lost 2 bases and J 6 bases, leaving 14 bases between the germline ends. The V gene's germline CDR1 is SGDLS and CDR2 YYNGEE. This CDR3 comprises 14 residues. The CDR3 protein is CASSVRPRPAEAFF. Here the CDR3 DNA reads TGTGCCAGCAGCGTCCGGCCCCGTCCCGCTGAAGCTTTCTTT.

This clone has a single count. At one end the junction does not follow the germline gene, possibly because of a read error. CDR3 coding DNA: TGTGCTAGCAGTTCGTCCGGGACTAACGCCGGGGAGCTGTTTTTT. Protein sequence: CASSSSGTNAGELFF. The chain carries TRBV7-7 and TRBJ2-2; 7 bases line up with TRBD2. The CDR3 length is 15 residues. CDR1 is SSHAT and CDR2 is FNYEAQ in the germline V gene (reference sequence).

CDR3 protein: CASSFLKRAEAFF. CDR3 DNA: TGTGCCAGCAGTTTCTTGAAGAGAGCTGAAGCTTTCTTT. The chain uses TRBV28 and TRBJ1-1; the D is unclear. Deletions cut 3 bases from V and 6 bases from J, with 11 bases between. The CDR3 runs to 13 residues. Germline values: CDR1 MDHEN, CDR2 SYDVKM.

DNA for the CDR3: TGTGCCAGCAGCTTAGTGCGACAGCCACCAATCGATGGCTACACCTTC. It specifies CASSLVRQPPIDGYTF. The chain combines TRBV7-9 with TRBJ1-2, with TRBD1 as a possible D gene (5 bases). Trimming shortened V by 1 base and J by 6 bases, and 18 bases separated the two germline ends. Germline V gene sequence: CDR1 SEHNR, CDR2 FQNEAQ (reference sequence). The CDR3 sequence is 16 residues long.

V is TRBV5-1 and J is TRBJ2-1, with 7 positions matching TRBD2. V was pared by 1 base and J by 0 bases, with 1 base of the junction left unmatched. CDR1 and CDR2 from the germline V gene are SGHRS and YFSETQ. The CDR3 is 15 amino acids. CDR3 DNA sequence: TGCGCCAGCAGCTTGATAGCGGGCTCCTACAATGAGCAGTTCTTC. Protein product: CASSLIAGSYNEQFF.

This chain joins TRBV5-1 and TRBJ2-5, with D tentatively TRBD2 (5 bases). V was trimmed by 0 bases and J by 3 bases, leaving 9 bases between them. The length of the CDR3 is 14 residues. Germline V CDR1 and CDR2: SGHRS, YFSETQ. For the CDR3, the DNA is TGCGCCAGCAGCTTGGGACTACTAAAAGAGACCCAGTACTTC. Its protein product is CASSLGLLKETQYF.

V is TRBV6-5 and J is TRBJ1-1; D gene uncertain. This CDR3 is 14 amino acids long. Trimming removed 5 bases from V and 1 base from J, with 11 bases in between. Germline lookup yields CDR1 MNHEY and CDR2 SVGAGI. As DNA, the CDR3 is TGTGCCAGCAGTCAGTCCCCAGAGAACACTGAAGCTTTCTTT. It is translated as CASSQSPENTEAFF.

V gene TRBV29-1 combines with J gene TRBJ1-5; the D gene is possibly TRBD1 (5 bases). Trimming removed 6 bases at V and 2 bases at J, with 17 bases between. The germline CDR1 and CDR2 sequences are SQVTM and ANQGSEA. The CDR3 length is 15 residues. The CDR3 is CSVQMGGSGNQPQHF. The CDR3 DNA follows: TGCAGCGTCCAAATGGGGGGGTCTGGCAATCAGCCCCAGCATTTT.